The 27 T cell receptor beta chains below all came from one sample that was sequenced in a study of molecular identifiers for immune sequencing clone quantification. MiXCR, run by TCRdb on the PCR reads, gives a single entry per CDR3 protein. The sample consists of roughly 100,000 distinct CDR3 sequences, about 35% of them appearing once. The sequencing sample was made of naive CD8+ T cells from blood, with Jurkat cell RNA spiked in. This sample's subset: FACS-sorted CD8+CD4-CCR7+CD45RA+ naive T cells. The source is a human donor in good health. Some libraries in this study had Jurkat cell RNA spiked in.

Comment on this clonotype: A much larger clone is a single base away; this may be a read error. The chain joins TRBV7-6 to TRBJ2-3; D is undetermined. CDR3 length: 13 amino acids. From germline, CDR1 is SGHVS and CDR2 FNYEAQ. The CDR3, as DNA: TGTGCCAGCGGCTTAGTTGGCCCAGATACGCAGTATTTT. Translated: CASGLVGPDTQYF. Using reference TRBV7-6 and TRBJ2-3 for the parts outside the CDR3, the full variable domain is GAGVSQSPRYKVTKRGQDVALRCDPISGHVSLYWYRQALGQGPEFLTYFNYEAQQDKSGLPNDRFSAERPEGSISTLTIQRTEQRDSAMYRCASGLVGPDTQYFGPGTRLTVL.

J is TRBJ2-3 and V is TRBV20-1; perhaps TRBD1 as D (6 bases). The CDR3 contains 13 residues. CDR1 and CDR2 (germline): DFQATT, SNEGSKA (reference sequence). The V end lost 0 bases, the J end lost 5 bases, and 9 bases lay between the germline ends. CDR3 sequence reads: CSARDGRGDTQYF. Written as DNA, the CDR3 is TGCAGTGCTAGAGATGGCAGGGGAGATACGCAGTATTTT.

Many counts were recorded for this clonotype. The chain combines TRBV28 with TRBJ2-5; 7 nucleotides line up with TRBD1. Looked up from germline, CDR1 is MDHEN and CDR2 is SYDVKM. The ends lost 4 bases at V and 6 bases at J; junction bases unmatched: 8. The CDR3 is made up of 14 amino acids. The CDR3 protein is CASSSPTGIQTQYF. Here the CDR3 DNA reads TGTGCCAGCAGTTCTCCGACAGGGATACAGACCCAGTACTTC.

This clonotype came up a few times. The J gene is TRBJ2-7, the V gene TRBV7-2; 7 bases agree with TRBD2. Germline CDR1 is SGHTA and CDR2 is FQGNSA. The CDR3 is made up of 12 amino acids. V lost 5 bases and J lost 11; bases outside the gene matches: 9. The CDR3 region is CASSHGLDYEYF. The CDR3 DNA reads TGTGCCAGCAGCCACGGACTAGACTACGAGTACTTC.

This clonotype has at least ten counts. The chain has TRBV28 and TRBJ2-3; D assignment may be TRBD1 or TRBD2 (5 bases each). Looked up from germline, CDR1 is MDHEN and CDR2 is SYDVKM. The CDR3 runs to 12 residues. Trimming shortened V by 6 bases and J by 4 bases, and 8 bases separated the two germline ends. In DNA, the CDR3 is TGTGCCAGCAGGGGGACCGCAGATACGCAGTATTTT. It codes for CASRGTADTQYF.

This chain links TRBV28 with TRBJ1-1, with 8 nucleotides matching TRBD1. J was trimmed by 2 bases and V by 4 bases; bases with no gene match: 6. Germline V gene data show CDR1 as MDHEN and CDR2 as SYDVKM. This CDR3 spans 15 amino acids. The CDR3 loop is CASSSTGATNTEAFF. CDR3 sequence (DNA): TGTGCCAGCAGTTCGACAGGGGCGACAAACACTGAAGCTTTCTTT. Variable domain in full (rest from reference TRBV28 and TRBJ1-1): DVKVTQSSRYLVKRTGEKVFLECVQDMDHENMFWYRQDPGLGLRLIYFSYDVKMKEKGDIPEGYSVSREKKERFSLILESASTNQTSMYLCASSSTGATNTEAFFGQGTRLTVV.

This clonotype was detected ten times or more. The chain uses TRBV28 and TRBJ2-5; 10 positions match TRBD1. Trimming cost V 3 bases and J 3 bases; bases outside gene matches: 4. The CDR3 sequence is 15 residues long. From germline, CDR1 is MDHEN and CDR2 SYDVKM. In nucleotides, the CDR3 is TGTGCCAGCAGTTTGCCTGGACAGGGGGAAGAGACCCAGTACTTC. Encoded protein: CASSLPGQGEETQYF.

The CDR3 spells CASKGGVGNQPQHF. DNA for the CDR3: TGTGCCAGCAAAGGGGGGGTGGGCAATCAGCCCCAGCATTTT. The genes are TRBV6-5 and TRBJ1-5; D may be TRBD1 (6 bases). The CDR3 loop spans 14 amino acids. Germline V gives CDR1 MNHEY, CDR2 SVGAGI. With 7 bases removed from V and 2 bases from J, the gap between germline ends came to 12 bases.

With regard to this clonotype: Possible read error: a much larger clone is one base away. The chain recombines TRBV2 with TRBJ2-1, with 7 bases that match TRBD1. The CDR3 is made up of 14 amino acids. J gave up 4 bases and V 6 bases, and 6 bases lay outside the gene matches. Germline CDR1 and CDR2: SNHLY and FYNNEI. This CDR3 reads CASSLPGQYNEQFF. Written as DNA, the CDR3 is TGTGCCAGCAGCCTCCCGGGACAGTACAATGAGCAGTTCTTC.

The CDR3 nucleotides read TGTGCCAGCAGCTACGACAGGGGGCGTGGGGGTGAGCAGTTCTTC. This encodes CASSYDRGRGGEQFF. This chain connects TRBV12-3 or TRBV12-4 to TRBJ2-1; 10 positions match TRBD1. This CDR3 has 15 amino acids. After removal of 6 bases from V and 9 bases from J, the junction contained 11 bases not matched to a gene.

The genes are TRBV9 and TRBJ1-1; tentative D call: TRBD1 (6 bases). This CDR3 has 15 residues. Germline values: CDR1 SGDLS, CDR2 YYNGEE. V was cut by 3 bases and J by 0 bases, with 12 bases left in between. The CDR3 DNA sequence: TGTGCCAGCAGCGGAGGGACACAGGTGAACACTGAAGCTTTCTTT. It codes for CASSGGTQVNTEAFF.

With respect to this clonotype: One end of the junction is discordant with germline, which a read error may explain. This chain uses TRBV6-6 with TRBJ2-5; D might be TRBD1 (6 bases). The germline V gene has CDR1 MNHNY and CDR2 SVGAGI (reference sequence). The CDR3 is made up of 14 amino acids. The CDR3: CASTPLAQGETQCF. The CDR3 DNA follows: TGTGCCAGCACCCCTCTAGCACAGGGCGAGACCCAGTGCTTC.

The chain employs TRBV10-3 and TRBJ2-7; TRBD1 or TRBD2 may be the D gene (5 bases each). The CDR3 contains 14 residues. V shed 4 bases and J shed 0 bases, with 10 bases lying between them. In germline, CDR1 is ENHRY, CDR2 SYGVKD. This chain's CDR3 is CAISVQGPSYEQYF. For the CDR3, the DNA is TGTGCCATCAGTGTGCAGGGACCCTCCTACGAGCAGTACTTC.

The rearrangement uses TRBV5-1 and TRBJ2-7, with 11 positions matching TRBD1. The CDR3 extends over 14 amino acids. The germline V gene encodes CDR1 SGHRS and CDR2 YFSETQ. Germline trimming cut 5 bases from V and 5 bases from J; bases unmatched to any gene: 6. This CDR3 is CASSTDRGPHEQYF. CDR3 nucleotide sequence: TGCGCCAGCAGTACGGACAGGGGGCCGCACGAGCAGTACTTC.

The rearrangement uses TRBV5-6 and TRBJ2-1; 8 bases fit TRBD1. The CDR3 loop spans 16 amino acids. Germline V lookup: CDR1 SGHDT, CDR2 YYEEEE. With 6 bases clipped from V and 6 bases from J, the junction kept 14 bases outside the gene matches. The CDR3 loop is CASIAGQGVFCNEQFF. DNA for the CDR3: TGTGCCAGCATAGCAGGACAGGGCGTTTTCTGCAATGAGCAGTTCTTC.

This clonotype has a count of ten or more. J is TRBJ2-7 and V is TRBV7-6; 10 nucleotides align to TRBD2. The CDR3 consists of 14 residues. Germline lookup yields CDR1 SGHVS and CDR2 FNYEAQ. The junction had 4 bases not matched to a gene; V was cut back by 5 bases and J by 3 bases. Here the CDR3 DNA reads TGTGCCAGCAGCCCCAGGACTAGCGGCTACGAGCAGTACTTC. This encodes CASSPRTSGYEQYF. Based on the CDR3 plus reference TRBV7-6 and TRBJ2-7, the full variable domain is GAGVSQSPRYKVTKRGQDVALRCDPISGHVSLYWYRQALGQGPEFLTYFNYEAQQDKSGLPNDRFSAERPEGSISTLTIQRTEQRDSAMYRCASSPRTSGYEQYFGPGTRLTVT.

This clonotype has a count of ten or more. The CDR3 is CASSLSGGASTNEKLFF. CDR3 in DNA: TGTGCCAGCAGCTTGTCCGGCGGGGCCTCAACTAATGAAAAACTGTTTTTT. V and J are TRBV5-5 and TRBJ1-4, with D possibly TRBD1 on 5 matching bases. The CDR3 has 17 amino acids. V was cut by 1 base and J by 0 bases, with 13 bases left in between. Germline CDR1 is SGHKS and CDR2 is YYEKEE (reference sequence).

Concerning this clonotype itself: The germline gene is not matched at one end of the junction; a read error may be the cause. The chain combines TRBV4-2 with TRBJ2-2, with 8 bases matching TRBD2. The CDR3 runs 16 residues. Germline values: CDR1 LGHNA, CDR2 YNFKEQ. The CDR3 spells CASSQLAGGDTGELIF. CDR3 DNA sequence: TGTGCCAGCAGCCAACTGGCGGGGGGCGACACCGGGGAGCTGATTTTT.

This clonotype appeared many times. CDR3 amino acids: CASSLQASGNTGELFF. The CDR3 nucleotides are TGTGCCAGCAGTTTACAAGCTAGCGGGAACACCGGGGAGCTGTTTTTT. The V call is TRBV28, the J call TRBJ2-2; 7 bases agree with TRBD2. The V segment lost 2 bases and the J segment 1 base; nucleotides outside the gene matches: 4. The CDR3 spans 16 residues. Germline V gives CDR1 MDHEN, CDR2 SYDVKM.

In DNA, the CDR3 is TGTGCCAGCAGACCCCTAACGGGATTCAACTATGGCTACACCTTC. Its protein is CASRPLTGFNYGYTF. This chain links TRBV6-1 with TRBJ1-2, with D hard to call. CDR1 is MNHNS, CDR2 SASEGT, per germline. This CDR3 comprises 15 residues. The V and J ends lost 6 bases and 2 bases respectively, with 16 bases between them.

In the case of this clonotype: At one of its ends the junction is not consistent with the germline gene, which may arise from a read error. The chain joins TRBV13 to TRBJ1-1, with D tentatively TRBD1 (6 bases). Germline V gives CDR1 PRHDT, CDR2 FYEKMQ (reference sequence). The CDR3 has 13 amino acids. The CDR3 spells CASCFSGETEAFF. In DNA, the CDR3 is TGTGCCAGCTGCTTCTCAGGGGAAACTGAAGCTTTCTTT.

Many counts were recorded for this clonotype. The chain joins TRBV12-3 or TRBV12-4 to TRBJ2-7; D is possibly TRBD2 (6 bases). This CDR3 contains 14 residues. V was clipped by 3 bases and J by 1 base, with 10 bases between them. CDR3 nucleotide sequence: TGTGCCAGCAGTTTTGGGGGGACGTCCTACGAGCAGTACTTC. Protein product: CASSFGGTSYEQYF.

The chain is built from TRBV29-1 and TRBJ2-3; 9 bases align to TRBD1. Per germline, CDR1 SQVTM and CDR2 ANQGSEA. This CDR3 comprises 14 residues. The V gene end was trimmed by 6 bases and the J gene end by 2 bases; junction bases not matched to a gene: 6. The CDR3 protein is CSVGQGGLTDTQYF. CDR3 bases: TGCAGCGTGGGACAGGGAGGGCTCACAGATACGCAGTATTTT.

This clonotype came up once. A clone one base away is much larger, so this may be a read error. The rearrangement uses TRBV3-1 and TRBJ1-5, with no clear D. The CDR3 covers 15 residues. Germline CDR1 reads LGHDT; CDR2 reads YNNKEL (reference sequence). CDR3 DNA sequence: TGTGCCAGCTGCCAAGGCGGGGTTCCCAATCAGCCCCAGCATTTT. Translation gives CASCQGGVPNQPQHF.

V gene TRBV7-9 combines with J gene TRBJ2-1; possible D gene TRBD2, 5 bases. V lost 1 base, J lost 8 bases, and 21 bases lay in between. Germline CDR1 is SEHNR and CDR2 is FQNEAQ (reference sequence). The length of the CDR3 is 17 residues. The CDR3 spells CASSLGPLAPVHDEQFF. The CDR3 coding sequence is TGTGCCAGCAGCTTAGGCCCTTTAGCGCCCGTCCATGATGAGCAGTTCTTC.

About this clonotype itself: One junction end does not reproduce the germline sequence, and a read error may be involved. The chain recombines TRBV28 with TRBJ1-5; the D gene is possibly TRBD1 (5 bases). Looked up from germline, CDR1 is MDHEN and CDR2 is SYDVKM. CDR3 length: 17 residues. The CDR3 is CASSSPGVHETHQPQLF. Here the CDR3 DNA reads TGTGCCAGCAGTTCCCCGGGGGTACACGAAACGCATCAGCCCCAGCTTTTT.

The sample holds one count of this clonotype. A read error may be the cause here, since a much bigger clone is one base away. Because it lacks the conserved phenylalanine or tryptophan at the end, this CDR3 is likely a read error. The V gene is TRBV28, the J gene TRBJ2-7; D is uncertain. CDR1 is MDHEN and CDR2 is SYDVKM in the germline V gene. CDR3 length: 12 amino acids. Trimming shortened V by 3 bases and J by 7 bases, and 10 bases separated the two germline ends. In nucleotides, the CDR3 is TGTGCCAGCAGTTTCGGCATTTTGGAGCAGTACTAC. Amino acid sequence: CASSFGILEQYY.